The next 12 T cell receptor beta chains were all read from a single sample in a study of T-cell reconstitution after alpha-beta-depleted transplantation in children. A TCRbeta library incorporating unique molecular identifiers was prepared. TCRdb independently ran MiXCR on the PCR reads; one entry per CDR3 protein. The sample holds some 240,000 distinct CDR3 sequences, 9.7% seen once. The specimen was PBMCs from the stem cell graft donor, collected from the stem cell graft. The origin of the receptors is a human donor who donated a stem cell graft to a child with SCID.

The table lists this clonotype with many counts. In DNA, the CDR3 is TGCGCCAGCACCCCGGGACCGCAGAACACTGAAGCTTTCTTT. Translating gives CASTPGPQNTEAFF. The V call is TRBV5-1, the J call TRBJ1-1; D perhaps matches TRBD1 (5 bases). In germline, CDR1 is SGHRS, CDR2 YFSETQ. CDR3 length equals 14 residues. Trimming pared 6 bases from V and 1 base from J, leaving 13 bases between.

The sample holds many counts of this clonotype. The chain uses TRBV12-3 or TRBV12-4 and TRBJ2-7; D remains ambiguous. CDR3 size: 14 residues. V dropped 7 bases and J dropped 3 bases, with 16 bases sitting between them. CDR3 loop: CASTPSAVVYEQYF. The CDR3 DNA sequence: TGTGCCAGCACCCCCTCCGCAGTCGTCTACGAGCAGTACTTC.

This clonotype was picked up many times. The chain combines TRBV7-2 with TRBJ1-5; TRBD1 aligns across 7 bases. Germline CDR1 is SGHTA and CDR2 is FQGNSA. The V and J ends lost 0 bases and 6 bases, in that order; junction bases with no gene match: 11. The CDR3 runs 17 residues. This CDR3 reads CASSLAPTGSISQPQHF. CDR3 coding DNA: TGTGCCAGCAGCTTAGCACCGACAGGGTCGATTAGTCAGCCCCAGCATTTT.

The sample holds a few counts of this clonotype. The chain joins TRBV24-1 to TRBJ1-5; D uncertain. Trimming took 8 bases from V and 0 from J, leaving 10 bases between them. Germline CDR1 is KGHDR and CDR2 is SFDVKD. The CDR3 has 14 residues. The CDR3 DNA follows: TGTGCCACCAAAACCGAAAATAGCAATCAGCCCCAGCATTTT. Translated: CATKTENSNQPQHF.

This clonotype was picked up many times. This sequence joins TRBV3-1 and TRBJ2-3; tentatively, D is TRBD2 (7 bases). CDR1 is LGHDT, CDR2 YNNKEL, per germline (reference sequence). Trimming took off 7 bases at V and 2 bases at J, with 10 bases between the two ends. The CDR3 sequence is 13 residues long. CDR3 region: CASKRGATDTQYF. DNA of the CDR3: TGTGCCAGCAAACGGGGGGCCACAGATACGCAGTATTTT.

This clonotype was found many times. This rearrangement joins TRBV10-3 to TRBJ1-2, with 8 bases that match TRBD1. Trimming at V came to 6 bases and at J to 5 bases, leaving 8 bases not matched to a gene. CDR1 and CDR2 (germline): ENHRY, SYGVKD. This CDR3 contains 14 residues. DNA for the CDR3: TGTGCCATCAGCAAGGACAGGGTCAGGTATGGCTACACCTTC. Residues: CAISKDRVRYGYTF.

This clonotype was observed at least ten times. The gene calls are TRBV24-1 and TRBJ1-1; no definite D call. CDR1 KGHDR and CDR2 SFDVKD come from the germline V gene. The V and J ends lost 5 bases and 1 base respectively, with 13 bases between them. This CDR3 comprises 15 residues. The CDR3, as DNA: TGTGCCACCAGTGGTCCGGGAAGTGGGAACACTGAAGCTTTCTTT. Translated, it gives CATSGPGSGNTEAFF.

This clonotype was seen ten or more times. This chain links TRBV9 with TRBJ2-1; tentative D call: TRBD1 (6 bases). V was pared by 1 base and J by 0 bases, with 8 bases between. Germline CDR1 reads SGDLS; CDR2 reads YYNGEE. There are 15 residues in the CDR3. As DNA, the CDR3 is TGTGCCAGCAGCGTACAGGGGAGCTCCTACAATGAGCAGTTCTTC. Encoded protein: CASSVQGSSYNEQFF.

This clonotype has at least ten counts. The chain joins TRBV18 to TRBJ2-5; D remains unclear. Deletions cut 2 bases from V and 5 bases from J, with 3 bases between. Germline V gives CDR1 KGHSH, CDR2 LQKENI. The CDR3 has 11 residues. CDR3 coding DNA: TGTGCCAGCTCACCAGCGGAGACCCAGTACTTC. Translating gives CASSPAETQYF.

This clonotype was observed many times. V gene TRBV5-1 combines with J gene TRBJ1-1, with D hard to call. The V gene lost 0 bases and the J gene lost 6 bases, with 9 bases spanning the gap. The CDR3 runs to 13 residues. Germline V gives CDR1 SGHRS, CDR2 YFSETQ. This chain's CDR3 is CASSLDILAEAFF. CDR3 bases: TGCGCCAGCAGCTTGGACATTTTGGCTGAAGCTTTCTTT.

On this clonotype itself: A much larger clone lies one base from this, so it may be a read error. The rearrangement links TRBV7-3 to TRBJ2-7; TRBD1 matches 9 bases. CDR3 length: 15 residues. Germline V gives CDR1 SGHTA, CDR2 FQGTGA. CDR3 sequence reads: CPSSPQTGGSYEQYF. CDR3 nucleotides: TGTCCCAGCAGCCCTCAGACAGGGGGCTCCTACGAGCAGTACTTC.

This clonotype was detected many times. CDR3 sequence reads: CASTPYQARGTHTEAFF. In DNA, the CDR3 is TGTGCCAGCACTCCATATCAGGCGAGGGGGACCCACACTGAAGCTTTCTTT. The chain recombines TRBV18 with TRBJ1-1; possible D gene TRBD1, 6 bases. V lost 8 bases and J lost 3, with 25 bases in between. From germline, CDR1 is KGHSH and CDR2 LQKENI. CDR3 length equals 17 residues.